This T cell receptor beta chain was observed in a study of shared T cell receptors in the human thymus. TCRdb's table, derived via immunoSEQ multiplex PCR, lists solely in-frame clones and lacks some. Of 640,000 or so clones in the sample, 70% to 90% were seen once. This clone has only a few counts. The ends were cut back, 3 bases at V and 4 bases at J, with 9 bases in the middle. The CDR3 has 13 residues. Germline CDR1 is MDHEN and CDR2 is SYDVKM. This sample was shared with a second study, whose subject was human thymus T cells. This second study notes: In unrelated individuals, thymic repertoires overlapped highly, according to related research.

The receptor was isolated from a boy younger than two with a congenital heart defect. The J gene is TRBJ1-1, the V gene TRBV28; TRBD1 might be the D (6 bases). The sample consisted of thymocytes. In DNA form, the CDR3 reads TGTGCCAGCAGTTTGGACAGTTGCACTGAAGCTTTCTTT. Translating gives CASSLDSCTEAFF.